Presented here are 14 T cell receptor beta chains from one specimen sequenced in a study of T-cell memory formation after mild COVID-19. TCRdb reanalysed the 5' RACE reads using MiXCR and keeps one entry per CDR3 protein. The table lists 310,000 or so distinct CDR3 sequences, 15% to 20% of them singletons, with 22% in the top ten. Sequences were obtained from PBMCs or a T cell subset sorted from them (not recorded which). All receptors come from a man younger than 35 who had mild COVID-19 (a few samples of this study predate the infection). Cell type and time point are not known.

The gene calls are TRBV28 and TRBJ2-7; D is ambiguous. Trimming stripped 8 bases from V and 7 bases from J, with 12 bases between. The CDR3 extends over 11 amino acids. Germline CDR1 MDHEN, CDR2 SYDVKM. The CDR3 sequence: CASLLPGEQYV. As DNA, the CDR3 is TGTGCCAGCCTCCTACCGGGTGAGCAGTACGTC.

This clonotype occurred many times. The rearrangement uses TRBV20-1 and TRBJ2-1; maybe TRBD1 (6 bases). Trimming left V 0 bases short and J 0 bases short, with 6 bases between. Germline V gene data show CDR1 as DFQATT and CDR2 as SNEGSKA (reference sequence). The length of the CDR3 is 14 residues. CDR3 loop: CSAREGGSYNEQFF. In nucleotides, the CDR3 is TGCAGTGCTAGAGAAGGGGGCTCCTACAATGAGCAGTTCTTC.

This clonotype was counted many times. The V and J genes are TRBV12-3 or TRBV12-4 and TRBJ2-4, with 7 positions matching TRBD2. The V and J ends lost 8 bases and 6 bases, in that order; junction bases with no gene match: 4. The CDR3 length is 12 residues. Written as DNA, the CDR3 is TGTGCCAGCTCCGGGGAGGGAAACATTCAGTACTTC. Translating it yields CASSGEGNIQYF.

This clonotype was counted a few times. This chain connects TRBV4-1 to TRBJ2-3; TRBD2 agrees at 12 bases. Germline assignment: CDR1 MGHRA and CDR2 YSYEKL. After removal of 4 bases from V and 3 bases from J, the junction contained 8 bases not matched to a gene. The CDR3 spans 17 residues. The CDR3 nucleotides read TGCGCCAGCAGCCCCATCCGACTAGCGGGGGATACAGATACGCAGTATTTT. Amino acid sequence: CASSPIRLAGDTDTQYF.

This clonotype was picked up a small number of times. This chain uses TRBV7-8 with TRBJ2-3; 11 nucleotides match TRBD2. CDR1 SGHVS and CDR2 FQNEAQ come from the germline V gene. J was trimmed by 0 bases and V by 4 bases; bases with no gene match: 6. The CDR3 covers 17 residues. CDR3 nucleotide sequence: TGTGCCAGCAGCTCGAGACTAGCGGGGAGGAGCACAGATACGCAGTATTTT. This sequence encodes CASSSRLAGRSTDTQYF.

This clonotype came up a few times. J is TRBJ2-7 and V is TRBV5-1; tentative D call: TRBD1 (6 bases). CDR1 is SGHRS and CDR2 is YFSETQ in the germline V gene. This CDR3 spans 16 amino acids. V lost 1 base, J lost 3 bases, and 17 bases lay in between. CDR3 amino acids: CASSLRRIDRNYEQYF. In DNA, the CDR3 is TGCGCCAGCAGCTTGAGAAGGATAGACAGGAACTACGAGCAGTACTTC. Based on the CDR3 plus reference TRBV5-1 and TRBJ2-7, the full variable domain is KAGVTQTPRYLIKTRGQQVTLSCSPISGHRSVSWYQQTPGQGLQFLFEYFSETQRNKGNFPGRFSGRQFSNSRSEMNVSTLELGDSALYLCASSLRRIDRNYEQYFGPGTRLTVT.

This clonotype came up a few times. The junction and the germline gene differ at one end; a read error may be behind it. The chain combines TRBV9 with TRBJ1-1; D is perhaps TRBD1 (6 bases). Germline V lookup: CDR1 SGDLS, CDR2 YYNGEE. This CDR3 contains 14 residues. CDR3 amino acids: CASSPEGGNTEVFF. The CDR3 DNA follows: TGTGCCAGCAGCCCCGAAGGGGGGAACACTGAAGTTTTCTTT. The whole variable domain, filled in from reference TRBV9 and TRBJ1-1, reads DSGVTQTPKHLITATGQRVTLRCSPRSGDLSVYWYQQSLDQGLQFLIQYYNGEERAKGNILERFSAQQFPDLHSELNLSSLELGDSALYFCASSPEGGNTEVFFGQGTRLTVV.

This clonotype was detected a few times. The chain recombines TRBV5-1 with TRBJ1-1, with TRBD1 as a possible D gene (6 bases). The CDR3 loop spans 13 amino acids. V was shortened by 6 bases and J by 1 base, with 10 bases between the two germline ends. Per germline, CDR1 SGHRS and CDR2 YFSETQ. The CDR3 DNA follows: TGCGCCAGCAAGGTACAGGGGAACACTGAAGCTTTCTTT. Translated: CASKVQGNTEAFF.

The chain joins TRBV11-2 to TRBJ2-1; unclear D gene. CDR1 and CDR2 (germline): SGHAT, FQNNGV. V was shortened by 1 base and J by 1 base, with 11 bases between the two germline ends. This CDR3 has 16 residues. The CDR3 loop reads CASSLGSYPSYNEQFF. DNA for the CDR3: TGTGCCAGCAGCTTAGGGTCATATCCTTCCTACAATGAGCAGTTCTTC.

The sample holds a few counts of this clonotype. The chain couples TRBV10-3 to TRBJ2-7, with a tentative D call TRBD2 (6 bases). V lost 0 bases to trimming and J lost 1 base, with 10 bases between them. The CDR3 consists of 15 residues. CDR1 ENHRY and CDR2 SYGVKD come from the germline V gene. CDR3 coding DNA: TGTGCCATCAGTGAGTCGAAAGGACTATCCTACGAGCAGTACTTC. Its protein product is CAISESKGLSYEQYF.

The gene calls are TRBV4-1 and TRBJ1-1; 7 bases align to TRBD1. CDR3 length equals 15 residues. Germline CDR1 and CDR2: MGHRA and YSYEKL. The ends lost 0 bases at V and 4 bases at J; junction bases unmatched: 5. CDR3 protein: CASSQETGIGTEAFF. CDR3 DNA sequence: TGCGCCAGCAGCCAAGAGACAGGGATCGGCACTGAAGCTTTCTTT.

A few counts support this clonotype. This chain uses TRBV5-6 with TRBJ2-7; 8 nucleotides line up with TRBD1. The CDR3 covers 12 residues. CDR1 is SGHDT and CDR2 is YYEEEE in the germline V gene. Trimming cost V 4 bases and J 11 bases; bases outside gene matches: 8. The CDR3 sequence is CASSLTGGVEYV. The CDR3 bases are TGTGCCAGCAGCCTCACAGGGGGTGTAGAGTACGTC.

The rearrangement joins TRBV12-3 or TRBV12-4 to TRBJ2-1; the D is unclear. With 6 bases removed from V and 2 bases from J, the gap between germline ends came to 8 bases. The CDR3 runs to 13 residues. CDR3 nucleotides: TGTGCCAGCAGGACTGGTACCTACAATGAGCAGTTCTTC. Its protein is CASRTGTYNEQFF.

This clonotype appeared a few times. The chain joins TRBV27 to TRBJ1-5; D gene uncertain. Trimming left V 0 bases short and J 6 bases short, with 9 bases between. CDR3 length equals 14 residues. CDR1 is MNHEY, CDR2 SMNVEV, per germline (reference sequence). CDR3 loop: CASSLSAGVQPQHF. CDR3 nucleotides: TGTGCCAGCAGTTTATCGGCCGGGGTTCAGCCCCAGCATTTT.